A single sample gave rise to the 26 T cell receptor beta chains below, sequenced in a study of Tregs in tolerant kidney transplant recipients. Produced via immunoSEQ multiplex PCR; TCRdb's table is partial and in-frame only. The sample gives some 250,000 clones, about 86% of which show up once; around 0.68% is in the top ten. Sequenced: CD4+ T cells from blood. Receptors originate from a human donor in good health.

This chain joins TRBV5-1 and TRBJ2-5; 9 nucleotides align to TRBD1. The DNA end is a closer match to TRBJ2-7, so the J assignment may be wrong. This CDR3 has 15 amino acids. Looked up from germline, CDR1 is SGHRS and CDR2 is YFSETQ. The CDR3 is CASSPGTGLPYEQYF. DNA for the CDR3: TGCGCCAGCAGCCCAGGGACAGGGCTGCCCTACGAGCAGTACTTC.

The J gene is TRBJ1-5, the V gene TRBV11-2; D is uncertain. CDR3 length: 15 residues. The germline gives CDR1 SGHAT, CDR2 FQNNGV. V dropped 0 bases and J dropped 4 bases, with 10 bases sitting between them. CDR3 DNA sequence: TGTGCCAGCAGCTTAGACGGCAGGATGAATCAGCCCCAGCATTTT. Its translation is CASSLDGRMNQPQHF.

This clone was observed once. This sequence joins TRBV30 and TRBJ1-4; D remains ambiguous. Germline loops: CDR1 GTSNPN, CDR2 SVGIG (reference sequence). This CDR3 comprises 12 residues. Trimming shortened V by 3 bases and J by 5 bases, and 7 bases separated the two germline ends. The CDR3 here is CAWRYGNEKLFF. CDR3 nucleotide sequence: TGTGCCTGGAGGTATGGAAATGAAAAACTGTTTTTT.

V is TRBV18 and J is TRBJ1-2, with 8 bases fitting TRBD1. Germline V gene data show CDR1 as KGHSH and CDR2 as LQKENI. The CDR3 totals 16 residues. J lost 5 bases, V lost 0 bases, and 8 bases had no gene match. CDR3 sequence reads: CASSPPRDRSSYGYTF. The CDR3 nucleotides are TGTGCCAGCTCACCACCCCGGGACAGGTCAAGTTATGGCTACACCTTC. Complete variable domain (other parts from reference TRBV18 and TRBJ1-2): NAGVMQNPRHLVRRRGQEARLRCSPMKGHSHVYWYRQLPEEGLKFMVYLQKENIIDESGMPKERFSAEFPKEGPSILRIQQVVRGDSAAYFCASSPPRDRSSYGYTFGSGTRLTVV.

The V call is TRBV7-8, the J call TRBJ1-5; a weak D match, TRBD1 (5 bases). The CDR3 has 16 residues. Trimming took off 5 bases at V and 1 base at J, with 15 bases between the two ends. Per the germline V gene, CDR1 is SGHVS and CDR2 is FQNEAQ. The CDR3 sequence is CASSLKRAGSNQPQHF. Here the CDR3 DNA reads TGTGCCAGCAGCCTGAAGCGGGCAGGGAGCAATCAGCCCCAGCATTTT. Based on the CDR3 plus reference TRBV7-8 and TRBJ1-5, the full variable domain is GAGVSQSPRYKVAKRGQDVALRCDPISGHVSLFWYQQALGQGPEFLTYFQNEAQLDKSGLPSDRFFAERPEGSVSTLKIQRTQQEDSAVYLCASSLKRAGSNQPQHFGDGTRLSIL.

The chain links TRBV5-5 to TRBJ1-2; TRBD1 matches at 7 bases. The CDR3 covers 15 residues. With 4 bases clipped from V and 4 bases from J, the junction kept 10 bases outside the gene matches. Germline V CDR1 and CDR2: SGHKS, YYEKEE (reference sequence). The CDR3 loop is CASSQAGTVSYGYTF. CDR3 sequence (DNA): TGTGCCAGCAGCCAAGCCGGGACAGTTTCCTATGGCTACACCTTC.

This clone was seen once. The rearrangement uses TRBV29-1 and TRBJ2-7; TRBD2 might be the D (5 bases). The germline V and J ends were trimmed by 3 bases and 6 bases, with 6 bases remaining between them. Germline loops: CDR1 SQVTM, CDR2 ANQGSEA. The CDR3 sequence is 10 residues long. This chain's CDR3 is CSVDEGEQYF. The CDR3 nucleotides are TGCAGCGTTGATGAGGGCGAGCAGTACTTC.

The V call is TRBV5-1, the J call TRBJ2-1, with 10 positions matching TRBD1. V lost 1 base, J lost 1 base, and 2 bases stayed unmatched. This CDR3 has 16 residues. CDR1 is SGHRS, CDR2 YFSETQ, per germline. In nucleotides, the CDR3 is TGCGCCAGCAGCTTGATGGGACAGGGGTCCTACAATGAGCAGTTCTTC. Translated: CASSLMGQGSYNEQFF.

Remarks on this clone: The same CDR3 also results from other DNA sequences found in this sample. The chain carries TRBV5-1 and TRBJ1-3, with D perhaps matching TRBD1 (5 bases). V lost 4 bases and J 1 base, leaving 9 bases between the germline ends. This CDR3 comprises 14 residues. The germline gives CDR1 SGHRS, CDR2 YFSETQ. As DNA, the CDR3 is TGCGCCAGCAGCCAGCAGGGATCTGGAAACACCATATATTTT. Encoded protein: CASSQQGSGNTIYF.

CDR3 sequence reads: CASSYRGVKETQYF. Here the CDR3 DNA reads TGTGCCAGCAGCTATCGGGGGGTTAAAGAGACCCAGTACTTC. This chain joins TRBV13 and TRBJ2-5; 7 bases fit TRBD2. The germline V gene has CDR1 PRHDT and CDR2 FYEKMQ (reference sequence). The CDR3 spans 14 residues. The V segment lost 4 bases and the J segment 3 bases; nucleotides outside the gene matches: 5.

The gene calls are TRBV5-1 and TRBJ1-3; D call uncertain. Germline V gives CDR1 SGHRS, CDR2 YFSETQ. This CDR3 spans 15 amino acids. The ends were cut back, 3 bases at V and 2 bases at J, with 12 bases in the middle. CDR3 sequence (DNA): TGCGCCAGCAGCTCCTCCACGGGCCCTGGAAACACCATATATTTT. Translated, it gives CASSSSTGPGNTIYF.

The chain carries TRBV4-1 and TRBJ2-3, with a weak D call TRBD2 (5 bases). Germline loops: CDR1 MGHRA, CDR2 YSYEKL. The CDR3 sequence is 18 residues long. V was cut by 2 bases and J by 1 base, with 19 bases left in between. The CDR3 nucleotides are TGCGCCAGCAGCCAAAACCCACAGCCGGGATTCCGCACAGATACGCAGTATTTT. Encoded protein: CASSQNPQPGFRTDTQYF.

V usage is TRBV7-3 and J usage is TRBJ2-1; perhaps TRBD1 as D (5 bases). The V end lost 0 bases, the J end lost 2 bases, and 8 bases lay between the germline ends. The germline CDR1 and CDR2 sequences are SGHTA and FQGTGA. The CDR3 is 15 amino acids. The CDR3 loop is CASSLTAGPYNEQFF. CDR3 coding DNA: TGTGCCAGCAGCTTAACGGCAGGGCCCTACAATGAGCAGTTCTTC.

The chain links TRBV19 to TRBJ2-7; D is uncertain. V lost 3 bases to trimming and J lost 4 bases, with 10 bases between them. CDR1 is LNHDA, CDR2 SQIVND, per germline (reference sequence). The CDR3 is 13 residues long. CDR3 bases: TGTGCCAGTAGTATCGGCAGTCTTTACGAGCAGTACTTC. Protein: CASSIGSLYEQYF.

The rearrangement joins TRBV7-5 to TRBJ2-7. TRBV7-5 is a pseudogene. The CDR3 runs to 14 residues. The CDR3 protein is CVRSSRLRWTEQYF. CDR3 bases: TGTGTCAGAAGCTCCCGCCTAAGGTGGACCGAGCAGTACTTC.

This rearrangement joins TRBV5-1 to TRBJ2-1; the D is unclear. Trimming shortened V by 0 bases and J by 4 bases, and 8 bases separated the two germline ends. This CDR3 has 14 amino acids. Germline V gene sequence: CDR1 SGHRS, CDR2 YFSETQ. CDR3 sequence: CASSLVPEYNEQFF. DNA of the CDR3: TGCGCCAGCAGCTTGGTACCAGAGTACAATGAGCAGTTCTTC.

Points on this clone: The identical CDR3 is also encoded by other nucleotide sequences in the sample. The V gene is TRBV18, the J gene TRBJ2-5; TRBD1 matches at 7 bases. CDR3 length: 13 amino acids. J gave up 2 bases and V 3 bases, and 0 bases lay outside the gene matches. Per the germline V gene, CDR1 is KGHSH and CDR2 is LQKENI. Here the CDR3 DNA reads TGTGCCAGCTCACCGGGACAGCAAGAGACCCAGTACTTC. Amino acids: CASSPGQQETQYF.

The rearrangement links TRBV5-1 to TRBJ2-7; TRBD2 agrees at 9 bases. This CDR3 contains 14 residues. V shed 6 bases, J shed 3 bases, and the junction held 7 bases outside the gene matches. Germline assignment: CDR1 SGHRS and CDR2 YFSETQ. The CDR3, as DNA: TGCGCCAGCACCCAGACTAGCGGCTTCTACGAGCAGTACTTC. Its protein is CASTQTSGFYEQYF.

This clone was seen only once. This rearrangement joins TRBV18 to TRBJ1-4, with TRBD1 identical over 7 bases. The CDR3 sequence is 14 residues long. Germline V gene lookup returns CDR1 KGHSH and CDR2 LQKENI. V shed 4 bases and J 5 bases; nucleotides not matched to a gene: 4. The CDR3 reads CASSLGTENEKLFF. The CDR3 coding sequence is TGTGCCAGCTCACTTGGGACAGAAAATGAAAAACTGTTTTTT.

Details on this clone: This specimen includes other DNA sequences encoding the same CDR3. The chain has TRBV5-1 and TRBJ2-4; D is ambiguous. This CDR3 comprises 15 residues. Trimming removed 0 bases at V and 0 bases at J, with 7 bases between. CDR1 SGHRS and CDR2 YFSETQ come from the germline V gene. CDR3 nucleotide sequence: TGCGCCAGCAGCTTGGATGGGCTAGCCAAAAACATTCAGTACTTC. Translated: CASSLDGLAKNIQYF.

This sequence joins TRBV27 and TRBJ2-3; tentative D call: TRBD1 (6 bases). The V and J ends lost 2 bases and 8 bases respectively, with 8 bases between them. The CDR3 is 12 residues long. Germline values: CDR1 MNHEY, CDR2 SMNVEV (reference sequence). CDR3 sequence reads: CASSLTGTTQYF. For the CDR3, the DNA is TGTGCCAGCAGTTTAACAGGGACTACGCAGTATTTT.

The rearrangement uses TRBV19 and TRBJ2-6, with 7 bases aligning to TRBD1. Germline-derived CDR1 and CDR2 are LNHDA and SQIVND (reference sequence). Germline trimming cut 5 bases from V and 0 bases from J; bases unmatched to any gene: 10. This CDR3 has 18 residues. In nucleotides, the CDR3 is TGTGCCAGTAGTGTCCAGACAGGGTCGGACTCTGGGGCCAACGTCCTGACTTTC. It codes for CASSVQTGSDSGANVLTF.

The V and J genes are TRBV6-5 and TRBJ1-4; D remains ambiguous. This CDR3 is 16 amino acids long. Germline V gives CDR1 MNHEY, CDR2 SVGAGI. The V end lost 2 bases, the J end lost 3 bases, and 13 bases lay between the germline ends. CDR3 DNA sequence: TGTGCCAGCAGTTACCACCGAGCTCGGCCTAATGAAAAACTGTTTTTT. Residues: CASSYHRARPNEKLFF.

The chain has TRBV6-5 and TRBJ2-3; D is unresolved. V was cut by 0 bases and J by 0 bases, with 4 bases left in between. This CDR3 has 14 residues. Germline CDR1 reads MNHEY; CDR2 reads SVGAGI. The CDR3 nucleotides are TGTGCCAGCAGTTACTCGAGGAGCACAGATACGCAGTATTTT. Its translation is CASSYSRSTDTQYF.

The chain couples TRBV5-1 to TRBJ2-7, with a tentative D call TRBD2 (5 bases). V lost 0 bases to trimming and J lost 3 bases, with 16 bases between them. The CDR3 loop spans 16 amino acids. The germline gives CDR1 SGHRS, CDR2 YFSETQ. The CDR3 region has the DNA TGCGCCAGCAGCTTGGGTTTGGCGGTAGGAGGCTACGAGCAGTACTTC. Translation: CASSLGLAVGGYEQYF.

The chain has TRBV13 and TRBJ1-4; D is unresolved. Trimming took 3 bases from V and 5 from J, leaving 10 bases between them. CDR3 size: 14 residues. Germline CDR1 and CDR2: PRHDT and FYEKMQ (reference sequence). CDR3 sequence (DNA): TGTGCCAGCAGCTTTAGGGTGTTGAATGAAAAACTGTTTTTT. Its translation: CASSFRVLNEKLFF.